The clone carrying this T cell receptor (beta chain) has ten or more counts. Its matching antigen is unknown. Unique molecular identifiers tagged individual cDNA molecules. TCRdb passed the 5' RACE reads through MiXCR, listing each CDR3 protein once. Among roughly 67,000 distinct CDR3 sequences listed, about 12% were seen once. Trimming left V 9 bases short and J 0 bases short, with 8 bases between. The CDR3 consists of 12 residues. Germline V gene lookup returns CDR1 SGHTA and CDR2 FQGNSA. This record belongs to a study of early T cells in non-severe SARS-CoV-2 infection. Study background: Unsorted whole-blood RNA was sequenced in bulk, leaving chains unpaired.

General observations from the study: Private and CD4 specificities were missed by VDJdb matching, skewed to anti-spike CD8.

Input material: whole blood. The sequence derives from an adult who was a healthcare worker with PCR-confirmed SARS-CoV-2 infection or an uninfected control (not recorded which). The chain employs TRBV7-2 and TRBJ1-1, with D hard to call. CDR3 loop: CASRGVNTEAFF. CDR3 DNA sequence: TGTGCCAGTCGGGGAGTGAACACTGAAGCTTTCTTT. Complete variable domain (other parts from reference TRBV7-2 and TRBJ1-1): GAGVSQSPSNKVTEKGKDVELRCDPISGHTALYWYRQSLGQGLEFLIYFQGNSAPDKSGLPSDRFSAERTGGSVSTLTIQRTQQEDSAVYLCASRGVNTEAFFGQGTRLTVV.